This T cell receptor beta chain was observed in a study of cytomegalovirus exposure and HLA in healthy donors. Use of 60 Vbeta and 13 Jbeta primers characterized the PCR. Original handling: In a later analysis, of some 80 million unique beta chains, some 10 million appeared in at least two donors. Method: immunoSEQ multiplex PCR; TCRdb's copy keeps in-frame clones and lacks some. Clonal size and the V and J genes are those of that table, whereas D and trimming came from the DNA. The sample table sets out 140,000 to 150,000 clones. V was cut by 3 bases and J by 6 bases, with 11 bases left in between. The CDR3 has 13 amino acids. Germline V gene sequence: CDR1 SGHAT, CDR2 FQNNGV. Healthy people donating bone marrow made up the donors.

The TCR sequence derives from a male donor in good health and CMV-seronegative. The chain combines TRBV11-2 with TRBJ1-1; D might be TRBD1 (5 bases). The material sequenced was PBMCs. The CDR3 region has the DNA TGTGCCAGCAGCTTCGGACAAGTCGCTGAAGCTTTCTTT. Amino acids: CASSFGQVAEAFF. Full variable domain (missing parts from reference TRBV11-2 and TRBJ1-1): EAGVAQSPRYKIIEKRQSVAFWCNPISGHATLYWYQQILGQGPKLLIQFQNNGVVDDSQLPKDRFSAERLKGVDSTLKIQPAKLEDSAVYLCASSFGQVAEAFFGQGTRLTVV.